These T cell receptor beta chains were read from a single sample in a study of cytomegalovirus exposure and HLA in healthy donors. TCRdb's copy holds only in-frame clones and misses some; the assay was immunoSEQ multiplex PCR. This sample has roughly 130,000 clones, with roughly 80% found just once. Sequencing input: PBMCs. These receptors came from a woman between 50 and 59 years old in good health and CMV-seropositive. The CDR3 runs from the conserved cysteine through the conserved F or W. The D gene is left open where the match is weak. Part of the rows lack a size; the others show once, few, many or a class for expanded clones.

j_call clone_size d_call v_call cdr3_aa cdr3_nt
TRBJ2-3 - - TRBV7-8 CASSRGQSTDTQYF TGTGCCAGCAGCCGAGGACAGAGCACAGATACGCAGTATTTT
TRBJ1-1 few - TRBV21-1 CASSKKHLRGSPEAFF TGTGCCAGCAGCAAAAAGCACCTCAGGGGATCCCCTGAAGCTTTCTTT
TRBJ1-5 - - TRBV6-4 CASMRLGATSSYSNQPQHF TGTGCCAGCATGCGCCTGGGGGCCACTTCGTCCTATAGCAATCAGCCCCAGCATTTT
TRBJ2-3 - TRBD1 TRBV15 CATSTNLDRGDTQYF TGTGCCACCAGCACAAACTTGGACAGGGGAGATACGCAGTATTTT
TRBJ2-7 - TRBD1 TRBV18 CASSPLGQGDEQYF TGTGCCAGCTCACCATTGGGACAGGGGGACGAGCAGTACTTC
TRBJ1-1 once - TRBV4-1 CASSQTPRGRTEAFF TGCGCCAGCAGCCAGACACCCAGGGGTAGGACTGAAGCTTTCTTT
TRBJ2-7 - - TRBV7-3 CASSLGPGLNEQYF TGTGCCAGCAGCTTAGGCCCAGGGCTCAACGAGCAGTACTTC
TRBJ2-7 - - TRBV6-6 CASSYAGSSYEQYF TGTGCCAGCAGTTATGCGGGAAGCTCCTACGAGCAGTACTTC
TRBJ2-5 few - TRBV5-1 CASSPVKPQETQYF TGCGCCAGCAGCCCGGTGAAGCCCCAAGAGACCCAGTACTTC
TRBJ1-5 - - TRBV4-3 CASSQDPRLRGAQPQHF TGCGCCAGCAGCCAAGATCCCCGCCTAAGGGGCGCTCAGCCCCAGCATTTT
TRBJ2-2 few - TRBV7-9 CAPGGTGELFF TGTGCCCCGGGTGGCACCGGGGAGCTGTTTTTT
TRBJ1-2 - TRBD1 TRBV11-2 CASSKRDREPSYGYTF TGTGCCAGCAGCAAGAGAGACAGGGAGCCGTCCTATGGCTACACCTTC
TRBJ2-1 - TRBD1 TRBV7-7 CASSLGSPGQGISEQFF TGTGCTAGCAGCTTAGGGTCGCCGGGACAGGGGATCTCTGAGCAGTTCTTC
TRBJ2-3 - - TRBV7-9 CASSRLTGSTDTQYF TGTGCCAGCAGCCGATTGACAGGATCCACAGATACGCAGTATTTT